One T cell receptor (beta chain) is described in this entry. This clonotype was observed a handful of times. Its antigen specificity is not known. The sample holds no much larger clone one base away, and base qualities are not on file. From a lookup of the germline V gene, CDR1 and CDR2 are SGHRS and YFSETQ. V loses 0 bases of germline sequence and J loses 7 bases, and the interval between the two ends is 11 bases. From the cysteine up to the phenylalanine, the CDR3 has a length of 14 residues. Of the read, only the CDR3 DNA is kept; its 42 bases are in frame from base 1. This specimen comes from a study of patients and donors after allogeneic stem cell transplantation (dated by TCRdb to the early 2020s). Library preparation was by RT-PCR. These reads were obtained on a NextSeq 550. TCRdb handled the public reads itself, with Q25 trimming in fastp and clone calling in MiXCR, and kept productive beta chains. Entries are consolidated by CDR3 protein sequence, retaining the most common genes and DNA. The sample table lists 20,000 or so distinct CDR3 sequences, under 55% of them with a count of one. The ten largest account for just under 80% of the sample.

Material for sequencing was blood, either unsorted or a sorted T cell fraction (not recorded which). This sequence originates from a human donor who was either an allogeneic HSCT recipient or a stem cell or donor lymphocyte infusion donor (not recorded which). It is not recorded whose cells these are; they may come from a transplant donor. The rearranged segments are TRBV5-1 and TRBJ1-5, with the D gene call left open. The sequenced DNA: TGCGCCAGCAGCTTGGGTGCGGGATGGCAGCCCCAGCATTTT. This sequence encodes CASSLGAGWQPQHF.